The entry that follows covers one TCR beta chain sequence. Its antigen is currently unknown. V was pared by 6 bases and J by 3 bases, with 6 bases between. Germline loops: CDR1 SGDLS, CDR2 YYNGEE. The CDR3 spans 11 residues. Time point noted: week 11, during vaccination. A 20-mer mutant IDH1 peptide at 300 ug was injected subcutaneously with topical imiquimod. Donors harbored newly found WHO grade 3 or 4 IDH1-mutant, ATRX-lost astrocytomas. This specimen belongs to a study of a mutant IDH1 vaccine in newly diagnosed glioma. Study-level background: Treated individuals were about 62% male and roughly 40% female, averaging roughly 43 years of age. The study's findings and limits: Pseudoprogression apparently lacked any relation to changes in top peripheral T cell clonotypes. Patients mounted vaccine-induced immune responses in 93.3% of cases.

TCRdb's table, derived via immunoSEQ multiplex PCR, lists solely in-frame clones and lacks some. Of about 66,000 clones in the sample, roughly 84% were seen once. The chain has TRBV9 and TRBJ1-2; D not certain. This TCR was recovered from a woman aged 45-65 years with glioma. The input for sequencing was PBMCs, taken from a glioma patient whose treatment included an IDH1 peptide vaccine. This chain's CDR3 is CASKEYYGYTF. Written as DNA, the CDR3 is TGTGCCAGCAAGGAATACTATGGCTACACCTTC.